These 23 T cell receptor beta chains were all obtained from the same sample, sequenced in a study of cytotoxic CD8 clonotypes in ibrutinib-treated CLL. Only in-frame clones appear in the TCRdb table, and some are missing; sequencing was by immunoSEQ multiplex PCR. This table holds 150,000 or so clones, 60% to 80% found once. Material: PBMCs, obtained after 12 months of ibrutinib treatment. These receptors all stem from a human donor with chronic lymphocytic leukemia.

The chain is built from TRBV4-1 and TRBJ2-3; D not certain. In germline, CDR1 is MGHRA, CDR2 YSYEKL. V gave up 5 bases and J gave up 8 bases, with 17 bases separating them. The CDR3 extends over 14 amino acids. CDR3: CASSFSPMQVTQYF. For the CDR3, the DNA is TGCGCCAGCAGCTTCAGCCCTATGCAGGTTACGCAGTATTTT.

This clone occurred a few times. This rearrangement joins TRBV9 to TRBJ1-2; tentatively, D is TRBD1 (6 bases). CDR3 length: 13 amino acids. Trimming shortened V by 3 bases and J by 8 bases, and 14 bases separated the two germline ends. Germline V lookup: CDR1 SGDLS, CDR2 YYNGEE. Here the CDR3 reads CASSARLGGGYTF. The DNA of the CDR3 is TGTGCCAGCAGCGCCCGCCTGGGGGGCGGCTACACCTTC.

This clone was observed many times. The chain joins TRBV4-1 to TRBJ2-3; D remains ambiguous. This CDR3 has 14 amino acids. Trimming took off 0 bases at V and 5 bases at J, with 9 bases between the two ends. Germline CDR1 MGHRA, CDR2 YSYEKL. The CDR3 sequence is CASSQDGQLDTQYF. The CDR3 nucleotides read TGCGCCAGCAGCCAAGATGGCCAACTAGATACGCAGTATTTT.

This chain connects TRBV15 to TRBJ2-1; D possibly corresponds to TRBD2 (6 bases). CDR3 size: 14 residues. CDR1 and CDR2 from the germline V gene are LNHNV and YYDKDF (reference sequence). V was cut by 0 bases and J by 6 bases, with 9 bases left in between. The CDR3 loop reads CATSRDEGLNEQFF. The CDR3 nucleotides read TGTGCCACCAGCAGAGATGAGGGACTCAATGAGCAGTTCTTC. Together with reference TRBV15 and TRBJ2-1, the CDR3 gives the full variable domain: DAMVIQNPRYQVTQFGKPVTLSCSQTLNHNVMYWYQQKSSQAPKLLFHYYDKDFNNEADTPDNFQSRRPNTSFCFLDIRSPGLGDTAMYLCATSRDEGLNEQFFGPGTRLTVL.

The chain joins TRBV2 to TRBJ1-2; 10 nucleotides line up with TRBD1. The CDR3 runs to 16 residues. Germline-derived CDR1 and CDR2 are SNHLY and FYNNEI. Trimming took 0 bases from V and 8 from J; bases not matched to a gene: 9. The CDR3 bases are TGTGCCAGCAGTGAAGCGTCGGGACAGGGGCGGGTGGGCTACACCTTC. Encoded protein: CASSEASGQGRVGYTF.

The chain combines TRBV5-4 with TRBJ1-2, with D possibly TRBD1 on 6 matching bases. The length of the CDR3 is 13 residues. Trimming removed 4 bases at V and 2 bases at J, with 9 bases between. CDR1 SGHNT and CDR2 YYREEE come from the germline V gene (reference sequence). DNA for the CDR3: TGTGCCAGCAGCCCACAGGGAAACTATGGCTACACCTTC. Residues: CASSPQGNYGYTF.

The chain's CDR3 is CASIRRNRGREQYF. Here the CDR3 DNA reads TGTGCCAGCATCCGTCGGAACAGGGGGCGAGAGCAGTACTTC. This rearrangement joins TRBV28 to TRBJ2-7; 9 bases agree with TRBD1. V trimming: 7 bases; J trimming: 7 bases; junction bases outside the gene matches: 11. The CDR3 has 14 residues. In germline, CDR1 is MDHEN, CDR2 SYDVKM.

The V gene is TRBV27, the J gene TRBJ1-1; 9 positions agree with TRBD1. Germline V gene sequence: CDR1 MNHEY, CDR2 SMNVEV (reference sequence). The ends lost 4 bases at V and 7 bases at J; junction bases unmatched: 19. The length of the CDR3 is 18 residues. The CDR3 region is CASSSFLQGARLDFEAFF. In nucleotides, the CDR3 is TGTGCCAGCAGTTCCTTCTTACAGGGGGCCCGGTTGGATTTTGAAGCTTTCTTT.

This chain joins TRBV5-1 and TRBJ2-7, with TRBD2 matching over 10 bases. The ends lost 0 bases at V and 2 bases at J; junction bases unmatched: 5. This CDR3 has 16 amino acids. Looked up from germline, CDR1 is SGHRS and CDR2 is YFSETQ. CDR3 amino acids: CASSLARTSGTYEQYF. CDR3 bases: TGCGCCAGCAGCTTGGCCAGGACTAGCGGTACCTACGAGCAGTACTTC. The full variable domain, with the rest looked up from reference TRBV5-1 and TRBJ2-7, is KAGVTQTPRYLIKTRGQQVTLSCSPISGHRSVSWYQQTPGQGLQFLFEYFSETQRNKGNFPGRFSGRQFSNSRSEMNVSTLELGDSALYLCASSLARTSGTYEQYFGPGTRLTVT.

The chain is built from TRBV5-3 and TRBJ2-2, with D possibly matching TRBD2 (6 bases). TRBV5-3 falls under the ORF class, with uncertain function. V lost 4 bases, J lost 0 bases, and 19 bases lay in between. The CDR3 totals 18 residues. This CDR3 is CARSPRRVAPANTGELFF. CDR3 DNA: TGTGCCAGAAGCCCCCGGAGGGTAGCGCCCGCGAACACCGGGGAGCTGTTTTTT.

The V gene is TRBV7-2, the J gene TRBJ2-5, with a weak D call TRBD2 (5 bases). V dropped 5 bases and J dropped 5 bases, with 15 bases sitting between them. From germline, CDR1 is SGHTA and CDR2 FQGNSA. This CDR3 comprises 14 residues. CDR3 protein: CASSRRATGETQYF. CDR3 bases: TGTGCCAGCAGCCGGCGGGCCACCGGCGAGACCCAGTACTTC.

In its sample, this clone was seen many times. The CDR3 reads CASSRDRGMVSPLHF. CDR3 DNA sequence: TGTGCCAGCAGCCGGGACAGGGGGATGGTTTCACCCCTCCACTTT. The chain recombines TRBV28 with TRBJ1-6; 11 bases map to TRBD1. The CDR3 has 15 residues. Per the germline V gene, CDR1 is MDHEN and CDR2 is SYDVKM. Trimming at V came to 6 bases and at J to 9 bases, leaving 7 bases not matched to a gene.

CDR3 bases: TGCGCCAGCAGGGGGGCAGGGGACCCCTATGGCTACACCTTC. Amino acids: CASRGAGDPYGYTF. The rearrangement uses TRBV4-1 and TRBJ1-2, with a possible D match to TRBD1 (6 bases). CDR3 size: 14 residues. Trimming took off 6 bases at V and 4 bases at J, with 15 bases between the two ends. CDR1 is MGHRA and CDR2 is YSYEKL in the germline V gene.

This clone was counted once. The chain carries TRBV2 and TRBJ1-5; weak D call: TRBD1 (5 bases). From germline, CDR1 is SNHLY and CDR2 FYNNEI. The V end was cut by 6 bases, the J end by 5 bases, with 8 bases between. This CDR3 region has 12 residues. The CDR3 is CASRGLDQPQHF. CDR3 DNA sequence: TGTGCCAGCAGGGGACTCGATCAGCCCCAGCATTTT. The full variable domain, completed using reference TRBV2 and TRBJ1-5, is EPEVTQTPSHQVTQMGQEVILRCVPISNHLYFYWYRQILGQKVEFLVSFYNNEISEKSEIFDDQFSVERPDGSNFTLKIRSTKLEDSAMYFCASRGLDQPQHFGDGTRLSIL.

V and J are TRBV4-1 and TRBJ2-3; 13 bases map to TRBD2. The V gene's germline CDR1 is MGHRA and CDR2 YSYEKL. The length of the CDR3 is 17 residues. V lost 0 bases, J lost 4 bases, and 4 bases stayed unmatched. The CDR3: CASSQDGTSGTSDTQYF. The CDR3 DNA sequence: TGCGCCAGCAGCCAAGATGGGACTAGCGGGACTTCAGATACGCAGTATTTT.

The chain recombines TRBV27 with TRBJ2-1; D is undetermined. The V and J ends lost 3 bases and 0 bases respectively, with 12 bases between them. This CDR3 is 16 amino acids long. The V gene's germline CDR1 is MNHEY and CDR2 SMNVEV (reference sequence). The DNA for the CDR3 is TGTGCCAGCAGTTTCTTGAGGAAGAGCTCCTACAATGAGCAGTTCTTC. It codes for CASSFLRKSSYNEQFF.

The V call is TRBV27, the J call TRBJ1-4; D gene uncertain. V gave up 5 bases and J gave up 7 bases, with 14 bases separating them. CDR1 MNHEY and CDR2 SMNVEV come from the germline V gene (reference sequence). The CDR3 is 14 amino acids. CDR3 coding DNA: TGTGCCAGCAGTCATGACCCACATGGTGAAAAACTGTTTTTT. Translated: CASSHDPHGEKLFF.

The genes are TRBV28 and TRBJ2-7; the D call may be TRBD1 or TRBD2 (5 bases each). V was clipped by 8 bases and J by 2 bases, with 13 bases between them. This CDR3 is 13 amino acids long. The V gene's germline CDR1 is MDHEN and CDR2 SYDVKM. The CDR3: CASGTGPAYEQYF. DNA for the CDR3: TGTGCCAGCGGGACGGGACCGGCCTACGAGCAGTACTTC. Complete variable domain (other parts from reference TRBV28 and TRBJ2-7): DVKVTQSSRYLVKRTGEKVFLECVQDMDHENMFWYRQDPGLGLRLIYFSYDVKMKEKGDIPEGYSVSREKKERFSLILESASTNQTSMYLCASGTGPAYEQYFGPGTRLTVT.

The rearrangement joins TRBV7-9 to TRBJ1-2; TRBD1 agrees at 8 bases. Germline values: CDR1 SEHNR, CDR2 FQNEAQ (reference sequence). The CDR3 consists of 11 residues. V was clipped by 4 bases and J by 14 bases; unmatched bases: 6. The CDR3 loop reads CASSSGQAPTF. CDR3 DNA sequence: TGTGCCAGCAGCTCGGGACAGGCTCCGACCTTC.

The rearrangement joins TRBV5-6 to TRBJ2-2, with D tentatively TRBD1 (5 bases). This CDR3 has 16 residues. Germline V lookup: CDR1 SGHDT, CDR2 YYEEEE. V gave up 5 bases and J gave up 5 bases, with 19 bases separating them. CDR3 in amino acids: CASRAGPTLFTGELFF. DNA for the CDR3: TGTGCCAGCAGGGCAGGGCCCACACTCTTTACCGGGGAGCTGTTTTTT.

This clone occurred many times. This chain uses TRBV2 with TRBJ1-1, with D tentatively TRBD1 (6 bases). The CDR3 is made up of 12 amino acids. Germline V gives CDR1 SNHLY, CDR2 FYNNEI. Between the trimmed V and J ends, which lost 8 bases and 1 base, there was a span of 8 bases. The CDR3 reads CASCRGNTEAFF. The CDR3 DNA follows: TGTGCCAGCTGCAGGGGGAACACTGAAGCTTTCTTT.

In regard to this clone: The junction and the germline gene differ at one end; a read error may be behind it. V is TRBV6-1 and J is TRBJ2-7; tentatively, D is TRBD1 or TRBD2 (5 bases each). Germline V CDR1 and CDR2: MNHNS, SASEGT. CDR3 size: 15 residues. CDR3 DNA sequence: TGTGCCATCAGTGAGGCCAGGGAGATCACCTACGAGCAGTACTTC. It translates to CAISEAREITYEQYF.

This chain joins TRBV2 and TRBJ2-6; D is unclear. This CDR3 spans 12 amino acids. The V end lost 7 bases, the J end lost 4 bases, and 5 bases lay between the germline ends. The V gene's germline CDR1 is SNHLY and CDR2 FYNNEI. CDR3 amino acids: CASISGANVLTF. In DNA, the CDR3 is TGTGCCAGCATTTCGGGGGCCAACGTCCTGACTTTC.